These 11 T cell receptor beta chains were sequenced from one sample in a study of shared clonotypes between healthy human individuals. Libraries were prepared by immunoSEQ multiplex PCR; TCRdb keeps only in-frame clonotypes and omits some of them. The data hold 700,000 to 950,000 clones, with about 96% observed a single time. Positively selected for CCR7, the CD45RO-negative cells used as naive CD8 cells excluded terminally differentiated effector memory CD45RA+ cells. Sequencing was done on a sample of naive CD8+ T cells sorted from blood. These TCRs come from a man younger than 45 in good health.

To note about this clone: The junction shows a germline mismatch at one end, possibly a read error. The CDR3 here is CASSFWEEGNGQFF. CDR3 DNA: TGTGCCAGCAGCTTCTGGGAGGAGGGGAATGGGCAGTTCTTC. The genes are TRBV7-9 and TRBJ2-1, with a tentative D call TRBD2 (6 bases). There are 14 residues in the CDR3. Germline V gene lookup returns CDR1 SEHNR and CDR2 FQNEAQ (reference sequence).

The rearrangement links TRBV10-1 to TRBJ2-5; no firm D call. Germline CDR1 reads WNHNN; CDR2 reads SYGVQD (reference sequence). V lost 0 bases and J 5 bases, leaving 16 bases between the germline ends. There are 16 residues in the CDR3. In nucleotides, the CDR3 is TGCGCCAGCAGTGAGTCGATATCCGCGGCCGGGGAGACCCAGTACTTC. This gives the protein CASSESISAAGETQYF.

CDR3 residues: CASSALGGELFF. The CDR3 nucleotides read TGTGCCAGCAGCGCCCTCGGGGGGGAGCTGTTTTTT. The genes are TRBV9 and TRBJ2-2; no definite D call. Trimming took off 3 bases at V and 8 bases at J, with 8 bases between the two ends. This CDR3 has 12 amino acids. Germline CDR1 is SGDLS and CDR2 is YYNGEE.

The chain uses TRBV19 and TRBJ2-2; tentatively, D is TRBD1 (6 bases). The CDR3 extends over 13 amino acids. Trimming took 9 bases from V and 3 from J, leaving 11 bases between them. CDR1 LNHDA and CDR2 SQIVND come from the germline V gene (reference sequence). This CDR3 reads CASYRVHTGELFF. Written as DNA, the CDR3 is TGTGCCAGCTACAGGGTTCACACCGGGGAGCTGTTTTTT.

The CDR3 here is CASRDRGYNEQFF. The CDR3 DNA sequence: TGTGCCAGCAGAGACAGGGGCTACAATGAGCAGTTCTTC. The gene calls are TRBV6-1 and TRBJ2-1, with 8 bases matching TRBD1. The V and J ends lost 6 bases and 3 bases, in that order; junction bases with no gene match: 1. This CDR3 has 13 residues. Germline CDR1 MNHNS, CDR2 SASEGT.

This chain links TRBV4-1 with TRBJ2-1; D not certain. The CDR3 runs 17 residues. Trimming took 2 bases from V and 0 from J, leaving 14 bases between them. Per germline, CDR1 MGHRA and CDR2 YSYEKL. CDR3 protein: CASSQRPATDSYNEQFF. The CDR3 coding sequence is TGCGCCAGCAGCCAACGACCGGCCACGGACTCCTACAATGAGCAGTTCTTC.

This chain connects TRBV29-1 to TRBJ2-1; 8 nucleotides align to TRBD2. This CDR3 spans 16 amino acids. With V trimmed by 0 bases and J by 3 bases, 7 bases remained unmatched. Germline V CDR1 and CDR2: SQVTM, ANQGSEA. The CDR3 DNA sequence: TGCAGCGTTGAAGAAGGGAGTAGCGGGATCTACAATGAGCAGTTCTTC. Its protein product is CSVEEGSSGIYNEQFF.

The CDR3 nucleotides are TGTGCCAGCAGTCCACAGGGGCGCTCTGGAAACACCATATATTTT. This gives the protein CASSPQGRSGNTIYF. The chain uses TRBV6-5 and TRBJ1-3; 7 bases agree with TRBD1. Losses at the gene ends were 5 bases for V and 0 bases for J; bases not matched to a gene: 4. The CDR3 contains 15 residues. Germline loops: CDR1 MNHEY, CDR2 SVGAGI.

The chain carries TRBV4-1 and TRBJ2-5; a weak D match, TRBD1 (5 bases). Looked up from germline, CDR1 is MGHRA and CDR2 is YSYEKL. This CDR3 is built from 16 residues. Between the trimmed V and J ends, which lost 1 base and 5 bases, there was a span of 17 bases. CDR3 coding DNA: TGCGCCAGCAGCCAAGTTGGGGCAGGGTTCACGGAGACCCAGTACTTC. It is translated as CASSQVGAGFTETQYF.

The chain couples TRBV4-1 to TRBJ2-1; 13 bases fit TRBD2. There are 20 residues in the CDR3. V shed 1 base and J 4 bases; nucleotides not matched to a gene: 13. CDR1 and CDR2 (germline): MGHRA, YSYEKL. CDR3 coding DNA: TGCGCCAGCAGCCAAGGGGGGACTAGCGGGGCCATGGGAAGATACAATGAGCAGTTCTTC. Translation: CASSQGGTSGAMGRYNEQFF.

J is TRBJ2-1 and V is TRBV28, with D possibly being TRBD1 (6 bases). Germline V gene data show CDR1 as MDHEN and CDR2 as SYDVKM. Trimming cost V 6 bases and J 7 bases, with 16 bases left between them. CDR3 length: 14 residues. Here the CDR3 reads CASSQGGEWNEQFF. The CDR3 nucleotides are TGTGCCAGCAGCCAAGGGGGAGAATGGAATGAGCAGTTCTTC. The full variable domain, its missing parts supplied by reference TRBV28 and TRBJ2-1, is DVKVTQSSRYLVKRTGEKVFLECVQDMDHENMFWYRQDPGLGLRLIYFSYDVKMKEKGDIPEGYSVSREKKERFSLILESASTNQTSMYLCASSQGGEWNEQFFGPGTRLTVL.